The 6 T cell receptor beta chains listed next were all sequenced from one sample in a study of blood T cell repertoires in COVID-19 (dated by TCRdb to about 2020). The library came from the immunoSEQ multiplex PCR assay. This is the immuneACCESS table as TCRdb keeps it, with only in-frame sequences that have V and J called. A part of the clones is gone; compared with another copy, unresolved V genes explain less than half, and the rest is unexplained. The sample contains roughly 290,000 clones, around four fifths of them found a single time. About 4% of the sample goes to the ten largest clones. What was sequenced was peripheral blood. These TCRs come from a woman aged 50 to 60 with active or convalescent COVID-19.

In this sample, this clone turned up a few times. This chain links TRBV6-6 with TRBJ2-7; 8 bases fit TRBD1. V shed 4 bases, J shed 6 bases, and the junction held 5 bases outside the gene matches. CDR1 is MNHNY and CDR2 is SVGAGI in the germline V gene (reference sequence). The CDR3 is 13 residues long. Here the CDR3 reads CASSSLTGGEQYF. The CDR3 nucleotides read TGTGCCAGCAGTTCCTTAACAGGGGGCGAGCAGTACTTC.

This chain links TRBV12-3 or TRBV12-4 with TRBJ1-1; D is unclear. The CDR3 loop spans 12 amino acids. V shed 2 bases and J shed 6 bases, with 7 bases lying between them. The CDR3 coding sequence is TGTGCCAGCAGTTTACGCCGCGCTGAAGCTTTCTTT. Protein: CASSLRRAEAFF.

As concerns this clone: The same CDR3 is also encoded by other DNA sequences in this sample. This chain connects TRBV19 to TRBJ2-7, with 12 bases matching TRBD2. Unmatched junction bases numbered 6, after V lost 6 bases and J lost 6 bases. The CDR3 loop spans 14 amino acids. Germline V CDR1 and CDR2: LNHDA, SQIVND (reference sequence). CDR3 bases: TGTGCCAGTAGCCTGACTAGCGGGAGAAGCGAGCAGTACTTC. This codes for CASSLTSGRSEQYF.

The CDR3 DNA reads as TGTGCCAGCAGCGAAGAATGGACAGGCCATGGGGCTTTCTTT. Translation: CASSEEWTGHGAFF. This chain joins TRBV28 and TRBJ1-1; 7 bases are shared with TRBD1. The CDR3 sequence is 14 residues long. Germline values: CDR1 MDHEN, CDR2 SYDVKM. Losses at the gene ends were 6 bases for V and 11 bases for J; bases not matched to a gene: 15.

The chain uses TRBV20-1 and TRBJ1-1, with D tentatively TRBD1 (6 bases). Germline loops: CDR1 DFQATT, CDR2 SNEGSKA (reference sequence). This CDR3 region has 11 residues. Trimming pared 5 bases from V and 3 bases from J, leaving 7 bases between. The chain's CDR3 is CSARTDTEAFF. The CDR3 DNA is TGCAGTGCTCGGACAGACACTGAAGCTTTCTTT.

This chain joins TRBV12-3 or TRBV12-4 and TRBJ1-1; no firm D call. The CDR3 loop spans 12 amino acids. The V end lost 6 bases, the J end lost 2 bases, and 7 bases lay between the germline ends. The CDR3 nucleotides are TGTGCCAGCAGCTACAGCAACACTGAAGCTTTCTTT. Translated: CASSYSNTEAFF.